This is a list of T cell receptor beta chains from one sample in a study of OX40 agonist ivuxolimab in advanced cancers. The assay was immunoSEQ multiplex PCR, and TCRdb's table has in-frame clones only and misses some. The sample yields roughly 50,000 clones, 80% to 90% seen once. This sample comprised CD4+ or CD8+ T cells sorted from blood, obtained in a trial of the OX40 agonist ivuxolimab. These receptors were taken from an adult with an advanced solid tumor such as melanoma, head and neck, liver or kidney cancer. The CDR3 runs from the conserved cysteine through the conserved F or W. A D gene is named only where the DNA matches it firmly. Size tells how often a clone was seen (once, few, many) or the class of an expanded clone, and some rows leave it out.

>TRBV13|TRBJ2-7|-|TRBD2
TGTGCCAGCAGCCCACGGGGGGGGGACGAGCAGTACTTC
CASSPRGGDEQYF
>TRBV18|TRBJ1-3|once|TRBD1
TGTGCCAGCTCTCCAGGGACAGACCCTCGAAACACCATATATTTT
CASSPGTDPRNTIYF
>TRBV7-3|TRBJ2-7|-|TRBD1
TGTGCCAGCAGCTTAGGACAGGGGTCCCACTACGAGCAGTACTTC
CASSLGQGSHYEQYF
>TRBV7-2|TRBJ2-2|-|-
TGTGCCAGCAGCTTAGGCGGGATTGGCACCGGGGAGCTGTTTTTT
CASSLGGIGTGELFF
>TRBV6-5|TRBJ2-1|-|-
TGTGCCAGCAGTTACGACACGAGCTCCTACAATGAGCAGTTCTTC
CASSYDTSSYNEQFF
>TRBV7-8|TRBJ1-5|-|-
TGTGCCAGCAGCTTAGGTCAGACTAATCAGCCCCAGCATTTT
CASSLGQTNQPQHF
>TRBV6-6|TRBJ2-7|-|-
TGTGCCAGCAGAGGACTGGATTGGGACGAGCAGTACTTC
CASRGLDWDEQYF
>TRBV7-9|TRBJ1-2|-|-
TGTGCCAGCAGCGGAAGGCCGACAGTCTATGGCTACACCTTC
CASSGRPTVYGYTF
>TRBV10-2|TRBJ1-1|-|TRBD1
TGCGCCAGCAGTACAGGGGACACTGAAGCTTTCTTT
CASSTGDTEAFF
>TRBV9|TRBJ2-3|-|TRBD1
TGTGCCACAATCTTGCTTTCAGGGGGTAAGGGCACAGATACGCAGTATTTT
CATILLSGGKGTDTQYF